This T cell receptor beta chain originates from a study of shared clonotypes between healthy human individuals. Across the whole study: Every donor yielded three CD4 naive, three CD4 memory, two CD8 naive and one CD8 memory plate. The study, taken as a whole, reports: Apart from blood, nothing was sampled; tissue repertoires likely differ.

All donors were Caucasian adults living in Nashville, Tennessee. Of note for this clone: The antigen remains unidentified.

Generated by immunoSEQ multiplex PCR, the TCRdb table keeps only in-frame clones and is missing some. The table lists 1.5 million to 1.9 million clones, nearly 99% of them singletons, with about 0.4% in the top ten. After removal of 5 bases from V and 2 bases from J, the junction contained 8 bases not matched to a gene. Germline CDR1 SGHRS, CDR2 YFSETQ. The CDR3 contains 16 residues. The specimen sequenced was naive CD4+ T cells sorted from blood. The subset denotes: CD45RA+ positively selected. The sequence derives from a man aged 25-45 years in good health. This rearrangement joins TRBV5-1 to TRBJ2-3, with 10 bases identical to TRBD2. The CDR3 sequence is CASRKTLAGVTDTQYF. CDR3 in DNA: TGCGCCAGCAGGAAAACCCTAGCGGGGGTCACAGATACGCAGTATTTT.